A selection of T cell receptor beta chains follows, all from one sample in a study of CD8+ T cells in alopecia areata. Sequencing was performed with immunoSEQ multiplex PCR; in TCRdb, only in-frame clones are kept and a portion is missing. This table holds about 110,000 clones, around 59% found once. Sequenced input: CD8+ T cells sorted from blood. The receptors derive from a human donor in good health. Each CDR3 is given with its conserved first and last residue. The order of the fields is V gene, J gene, clone size, D gene, CDR3 DNA, CDR3 protein. A D gene is named only where the DNA matches it firmly. Only part of the rows carry a size: once, few, many, or a class if the clone is expanded.

v_call: TRBV5-6; j_call: TRBJ2-1; clone_size: -; d_call: -; cdr3_nt: TGTGCCAGCAGCTTAGGACTAGGGGGTGAGCAGTTCTTC; cdr3_aa: CASSLGLGGEQFF
v_call: TRBV7-2; j_call: TRBJ2-5; clone_size: -; d_call: -; cdr3_nt: TGTGCCAGCAGCCCCTCAGGGACCCAAGAGACCCAGTACTTC; cdr3_aa: CASSPSGTQETQYF
v_call: TRBV7-9; j_call: TRBJ1-2; clone_size: -; d_call: -; cdr3_nt: TGTGCCAGCAGCGTCGTTACAGGCGCTAACTATGGCTACACCTTC; cdr3_aa: CASSVVTGANYGYTF
v_call: TRBV6-5; j_call: TRBJ2-7; clone_size: -; d_call: -; cdr3_nt: TGTGCCAGCACCAATACCGACTCAAGTCCCTACGAGCAGTACTTC; cdr3_aa: CASTNTDSSPYEQYF
v_call: TRBV4-1; j_call: TRBJ1-1; clone_size: few; d_call: TRBD1; cdr3_nt: TGCGCCAGCAGCCAAGAGCCAACTGGACAGGGGAACACTGAAGCTTTCTTT; cdr3_aa: CASSQEPTGQGNTEAFF
v_call: TRBV11-2; j_call: TRBJ2-7; clone_size: few; d_call: TRBD1; cdr3_nt: TGTGCCAGCAGCCCCTCAGGGGGCGGCTACGAGCAGTACTTC; cdr3_aa: CASSPSGGGYEQYF
v_call: TRBV29-1; j_call: TRBJ2-5; clone_size: -; d_call: -; cdr3_nt: TGCAGCGTTGAATGCCAACCTCAAGAGACCCAGTACTTC; cdr3_aa: CSVECQPQETQYF
v_call: TRBV6-5; j_call: TRBJ1-6; clone_size: many; d_call: -; cdr3_nt: TGTGCCAGCAGTTACTCGGAGGGATTTTCACCCCTCCACTTT; cdr3_aa: CASSYSEGFSPLHF
v_call: TRBV29-1; j_call: TRBJ2-7; clone_size: -; d_call: TRBD2; cdr3_nt: TGCAGCGTTCCTAGCGGGGAGAACTACGAGCAGTACTTC; cdr3_aa: CSVPSGENYEQYF
v_call: TRBV27; j_call: TRBJ2-2; clone_size: -; d_call: TRBD2; cdr3_nt: TGTGCCAGCAGTTGGGTAGCGGGGGGGAGCACCGGGGAGCTGTTTTTT; cdr3_aa: CASSWVAGGSTGELFF
v_call: TRBV29-1; j_call: TRBJ1-1; clone_size: -; d_call: -; cdr3_nt: TGCAGCGTTGAAGATCGCTATCATTCCCTTGAAGCTTTCTTT; cdr3_aa: CSVEDRYHSLEAFF
v_call: TRBV18; j_call: TRBJ2-5; clone_size: few; d_call: -; cdr3_nt: TGTGCCAGCTCACCACATGGGGGTTCGGAGACCCAGTACTTC; cdr3_aa: CASSPHGGSETQYF
v_call: TRBV18; j_call: TRBJ2-7; clone_size: -; d_call: TRBD1; cdr3_nt: TGTGCCAGCTCATCGGGACAGGGATACGAGCAGTACTTC; cdr3_aa: CASSSGQGYEQYF
v_call: TRBV29-1; j_call: TRBJ2-7; clone_size: few; d_call: TRBD1; cdr3_nt: TGCAGCGTCATCGGGACAGGGGTACCCCACGAGCAGTACTTC; cdr3_aa: CSVIGTGVPHEQYF
v_call: TRBV7-6; j_call: TRBJ2-3; clone_size: -; d_call: -; cdr3_nt: TGTGCCAGCAGTCGGACAGTTAGCACAGATACGCAGTATTTT; cdr3_aa: CASSRTVSTDTQYF
v_call: TRBV29-1; j_call: TRBJ1-2; clone_size: -; d_call: TRBD1; cdr3_nt: TGCAGCGTTGAGAGCCTCGGGACAGGTGGACGCTATGGCTACACCTTC; cdr3_aa: CSVESLGTGGRYGYTF
v_call: TRBV11-2; j_call: TRBJ2-1; clone_size: -; d_call: -; cdr3_nt: TGTGCCAGCAGCTCGACCTACAATGAGCAGTTCTTC; cdr3_aa: CASSSTYNEQFF
v_call: TRBV7-2; j_call: TRBJ1-2; clone_size: once; d_call: TRBD1; cdr3_nt: TGTGCCAGCAGCTTTGGGACAGGGAGCTATGGCTACACCTTC; cdr3_aa: CASSFGTGSYGYTF
v_call: TRBV29-1; j_call: TRBJ1-3; clone_size: few; d_call: -; cdr3_nt: TGCAGCGTTTCGGCAGGAGAGGCTGGAAACACCATATATTTT; cdr3_aa: CSVSAGEAGNTIYF
v_call: TRBV4-1; j_call: TRBJ1-3; clone_size: many; d_call: -; cdr3_nt: TGCGCCAGCAGCCAAGGGTCAGACCTCTCTGGAAACACCATATATTTT; cdr3_aa: CASSQGSDLSGNTIYF